This T cell receptor beta chain was retrieved from a study of regulatory T cells in long-lasting Graves disease. The study, taken as a whole, reports: TRBV28, TRBJ1-2 and TRBJ2-5 were segments that persistent disease favored. Shared public clonotypes totalled 2,741 in persistent patients, compared with approximately 970 in new patients. No thyroid tissue was studied; the work used peripheral blood only.

Investigators prepared the TCR beta libraries by applying iRepertoire HTBI primers and Arm-PCR of CDR3 regions. TCRdb analysed the multiplex PCR reads with MiXCR anew, one entry per CDR3 protein. The sample consists of some 430,000 distinct CDR3 sequences, 20% to 25% of them appearing once. With regard to this clonotype: Its antigen is not identified.

As to time point: persistent/refractory GD, antithyroid drugs over 5 years with positive TRAb. PBMC RNA served as the TCR library source. V lost 6 bases, J lost 4 bases, and 10 bases stayed unmatched. The CDR3 contains 15 residues. The germline V gene encodes CDR1 MNHEY and CDR2 SMNVEV (reference sequence). The chain links TRBV27 to TRBJ2-7; 9 nucleotides align to TRBD2. This clonotype was obtained from a female donor with Graves disease. The material was peripheral blood mononuclear cells (PBMCs), obtained when the disease was refractory, from a patient treated with antithyroid drugs. The CDR3 loop reads CASRLGLAGPYEQYF. Written as DNA, the CDR3 is TGTGCCAGCAGGTTGGGACTAGCTGGACCTTACGAGCAGTACTTC.